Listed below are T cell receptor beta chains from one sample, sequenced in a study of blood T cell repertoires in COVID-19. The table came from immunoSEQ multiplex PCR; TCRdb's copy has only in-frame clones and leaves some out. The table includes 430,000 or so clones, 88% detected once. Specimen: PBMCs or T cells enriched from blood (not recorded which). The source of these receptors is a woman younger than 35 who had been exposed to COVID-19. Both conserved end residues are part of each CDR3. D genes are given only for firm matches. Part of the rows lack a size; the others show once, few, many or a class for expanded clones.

CDR3 DNA: TGTGCCAGCAGCCAAAAAGGGGACTACGAGCAGTACTTC; CDR3 protein: CASSQKGDYEQYF; D gene: .; clone size: .; J gene: TRBJ2-7; V gene: TRBV4-2
CDR3 DNA: TGCGCCAGCAGCCAAATCGGGACTAGTGGGCAAGAGACCCAGTACTTC; CDR3 protein: CASSQIGTSGQETQYF; D gene: TRBD2; clone size: .; J gene: TRBJ2-5; V gene: TRBV4-1
CDR3 DNA: TGTGCCAGCAGCTTCCTTAATGAAAAACTGTTTTTT; CDR3 protein: CASSFLNEKLFF; D gene: .; clone size: once; J gene: TRBJ1-4; V gene: TRBV11-2
CDR3 DNA: TGTGCCAGCAAGGAGGAGGGATCCTATGGCTACACCTTC; CDR3 protein: CASKEEGSYGYTF; D gene: .; clone size: once; J gene: TRBJ1-2; V gene: TRBV6-5
CDR3 DNA: TGCGCCAGCAGCTTGGAATCGGGAACCTACGAGCAGTACTTC; CDR3 protein: CASSLESGTYEQYF; D gene: .; clone size: .; J gene: TRBJ2-7; V gene: TRBV5-1
CDR3 DNA: TGTGCCAGCAGCTTGGCCGGACTGAACAATGAGCAGTTCTTC; CDR3 protein: CASSLAGLNNEQFF; D gene: .; clone size: .; J gene: TRBJ2-1; V gene: TRBV5-4
CDR3 DNA: TGTGCCAGCAGCCAGTGGACAGGGACCTCCTACGAGCAGTACTTC; CDR3 protein: CASSQWTGTSYEQYF; D gene: TRBD1; clone size: .; J gene: TRBJ2-7; V gene: TRBV7-3
CDR3 DNA: TGTGCCAGCAGTTACTCGGGGCAGGGGACCCACTACGAGCAGTACTTC; CDR3 protein: CASSYSGQGTHYEQYF; D gene: .; clone size: few; J gene: TRBJ2-7; V gene: TRBV6-5
CDR3 DNA: TGCGCCAGCAGTGCGTGGACAGGCACAGATACGCAGTATTTT; CDR3 protein: CASSAWTGTDTQYF; D gene: .; clone size: .; J gene: TRBJ2-3; V gene: TRBV10-2
CDR3 DNA: TGCGCCAGCAGCCTAGCAAGCACAGGGACTGAAGCTTTCTTT; CDR3 protein: CASSLASTGTEAFF; D gene: .; clone size: .; J gene: TRBJ1-1; V gene: TRBV4-1
CDR3 DNA: TGTGCCAGCAGTGAAATTCAGGGGATACGTGACGAAAAACTGTTTTTT; CDR3 protein: CASSEIQGIRDEKLFF; D gene: .; clone size: .; J gene: TRBJ1-4; V gene: TRBV6-1
CDR3 DNA: TGTGCCAGCAGTGCCTCGACTAGCCCCTCCTACAATGAGCAGTTCTTC; CDR3 protein: CASSASTSPSYNEQFF; D gene: TRBD2; clone size: .; J gene: TRBJ2-1; V gene: TRBV6-1
CDR3 DNA: TGCGCCAGCAGCCAGGGAGCGGGGGGGCCTGGAGATACGCAGTATTTT; CDR3 protein: CASSQGAGGPGDTQYF; D gene: TRBD2; clone size: .; J gene: TRBJ2-3; V gene: TRBV4-1
CDR3 DNA: TGCGCCAGCAGCTTGGAAGGCGGGACTAGCGGGAGAGGGGAGCAGTTCTTC; CDR3 protein: CASSLEGGTSGRGEQFF; D gene: TRBD2; clone size: .; J gene: TRBJ2-1; V gene: TRBV5-1
CDR3 DNA: TGCAGCGTTTATCGGATAGCCTTCTACAATGAGCAGTTCTTC; CDR3 protein: CSVYRIAFYNEQFF; D gene: .; clone size: .; J gene: TRBJ2-1; V gene: TRBV29-1
CDR3 DNA: TGTGCCAGAACTAGCGGGGTTGAGGTTCCCTACGAGCAGTACTTC; CDR3 protein: CARTSGVEVPYEQYF; D gene: TRBD2; clone size: .; J gene: TRBJ2-7; V gene: TRBV9
CDR3 DNA: TGTGCCAGCCTCGACAGGAGCTCCTATAATTCACCCCTCCACTTT; CDR3 protein: CASLDRSSYNSPLHF; D gene: .; clone size: few; J gene: TRBJ1-6; V gene: TRBV2
CDR3 DNA: TGTGCCAGCAGCAAACTAGCGGGACCCTACGAGCAGTACTTC; CDR3 protein: CASSKLAGPYEQYF; D gene: TRBD2; clone size: .; J gene: TRBJ2-7; V gene: TRBV5-4
CDR3 DNA: TGCGCCAGCAGCCAAGGAAGCGGGCAGGTGATACTGAACACTGAAGCTTTCTTT; CDR3 protein: CASSQGSGQVILNTEAFF; D gene: .; clone size: .; J gene: TRBJ1-1; V gene: TRBV4-1
CDR3 DNA: TGTGCCAGTAGTATACTGGTGACTAGCGAGCAGTACTTC; CDR3 protein: CASSILVTSEQYF; D gene: .; clone size: .; J gene: TRBJ2-7; V gene: TRBV19
CDR3 DNA: TGTGCCAGTAGTACCCTCTCGGGGGGGGCCTACAATGAGCAGTTCTTC; CDR3 protein: CASSTLSGGAYNEQFF; D gene: TRBD2; clone size: .; J gene: TRBJ2-1; V gene: TRBV19
CDR3 DNA: TGTGCCAGTAGTAAAAGAGGAGTGGGCTATGGCTACACCTTC; CDR3 protein: CASSKRGVGYGYTF; D gene: .; clone size: .; J gene: TRBJ1-2; V gene: TRBV19
CDR3 DNA: TGTGCCAGTACCAGGGGGCGAGGGTCAGATACGCAGTATTTT; CDR3 protein: CASTRGRGSDTQYF; D gene: TRBD1; clone size: .; J gene: TRBJ2-3; V gene: TRBV19
CDR3 DNA: TGTGCCAGCAGGCCGGGACTAGCGGGGGTAGATACGCAGTATTTT; CDR3 protein: CASRPGLAGVDTQYF; D gene: TRBD2; clone size: .; J gene: TRBJ2-3; V gene: TRBV5-6
CDR3 DNA: TGTGCCAGCAGTTACTCCGCTAGCGGGGTGAATGAGCAGTTCTTC; CDR3 protein: CASSYSASGVNEQFF; D gene: TRBD2; clone size: .; J gene: TRBJ2-1; V gene: TRBV6-5
CDR3 DNA: TGTGCCAGCAGTTACTTCCCGGACAGGGGATATGGCTACACCTTC; CDR3 protein: CASSYFPDRGYGYTF; D gene: TRBD1; clone size: .; J gene: TRBJ1-2; V gene: TRBV6-5